This T cell receptor (beta chain) was found in a study of cytomegalovirus exposure and HLA in healthy donors. Whole-study findings and limits: It was about 150 TCR beta chains that were listed as cytomegalovirus-associated. A later analysis appeared to link common viral pathogens to several of the most significant clusters. With later analysis, a missense DCLRE1C variant became linked to TCR beta V- and J-gene trimming.

CDR3 length equals 12 residues. The germline V and J ends were trimmed by 0 bases and 7 bases, with 7 bases remaining between them. Germline V gene lookup returns CDR1 SGHTA and CDR2 FQGTGA. Both 60 Vbeta primers and 13 Jbeta primers went into the PCR. Measured with immunoSEQ multiplex PCR; TCRdb has only the in-frame clones, and not every one. This repertoire shows around 120,000 clones, 80% found once; its top ten account for approximately 0.22%. Remarks on this clone: Antigen specificity is unknown.

The chain has TRBV7-3 and TRBJ2-7; D unclear. The TCR was taken from a man between 45 and 60 years old in good health and CMV-seronegative. Sequenced sample: PBMCs. CDR3 in DNA: TGTGCCAGCAGCTTAACCTCGGGTGAGCAGTACTTC. It yields the protein CASSLTSGEQYF.